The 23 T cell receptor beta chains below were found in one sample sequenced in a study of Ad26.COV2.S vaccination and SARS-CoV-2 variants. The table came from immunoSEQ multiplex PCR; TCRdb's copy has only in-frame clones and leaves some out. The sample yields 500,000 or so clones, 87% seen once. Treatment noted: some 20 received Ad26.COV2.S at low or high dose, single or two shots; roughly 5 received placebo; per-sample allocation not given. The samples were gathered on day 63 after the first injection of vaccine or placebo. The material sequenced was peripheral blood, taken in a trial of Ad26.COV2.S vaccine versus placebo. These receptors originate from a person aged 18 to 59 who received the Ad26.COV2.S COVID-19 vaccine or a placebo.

The CDR3 loop reads CAHRADTQYF. The CDR3 nucleotides read TGTGCCCATCGGGCAGATACGCAGTATTTT. The chain employs TRBV30 and TRBJ2-3; unclear D gene. The germline CDR1 and CDR2 sequences are GTSNPN and SVGIG (reference sequence). The V end lost 8 bases, the J end lost 4 bases, and 7 bases lay between the germline ends. The CDR3 extends over 10 amino acids. The whole variable domain, remainder taken from reference TRBV30 and TRBJ2-3, is SQTIHQWPATLVQPVGSPLSLECTVEGTSNPNLYWYRQAAGRGLQLLFYSVGIGQISSEVPQNLSASRPQDRQFILSSKKLLLSDSGFYLCAHRADTQYFGPGTRLTVL.

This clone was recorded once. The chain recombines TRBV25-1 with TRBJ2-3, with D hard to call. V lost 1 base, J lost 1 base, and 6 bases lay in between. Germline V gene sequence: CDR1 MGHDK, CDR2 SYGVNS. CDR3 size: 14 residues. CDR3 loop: CASSEWAGTDTQYF. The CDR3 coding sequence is TGTGCCAGCAGTGAATGGGCCGGCACAGATACGCAGTATTTT. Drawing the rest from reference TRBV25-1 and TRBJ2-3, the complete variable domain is EADIYQTPRYLVIGTGKKITLECSQTMGHDKMYWYQQDPGMELHLIHYSYGVNSTEKGDLSSESTVSRIRTEHFPLTLESARPSHTSQYLCASSEWAGTDTQYFGPGTRLTVL.

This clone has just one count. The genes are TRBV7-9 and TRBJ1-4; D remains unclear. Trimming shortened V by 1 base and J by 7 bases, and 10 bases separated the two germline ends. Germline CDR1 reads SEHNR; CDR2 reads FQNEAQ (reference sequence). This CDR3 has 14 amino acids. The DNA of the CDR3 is TGTGCCAGCAGCTTAGTGCCGGCGGGTGAAAAACTGTTTTTT. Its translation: CASSLVPAGEKLFF. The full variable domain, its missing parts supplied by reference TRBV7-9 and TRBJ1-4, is DTGVSQNPRHKITKRGQNVTFRCDPISEHNRLYWYRQTLGQGPEFLTYFQNEAQLEKSRLLSDRFSAERPKGSFSTLEIQRTEQGDSAMYLCASSLVPAGEKLFFGSGTQLSVL.

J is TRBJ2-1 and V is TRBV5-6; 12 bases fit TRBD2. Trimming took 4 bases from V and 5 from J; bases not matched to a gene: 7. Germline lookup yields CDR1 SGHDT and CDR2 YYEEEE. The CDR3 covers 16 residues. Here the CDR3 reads CASSPGLAGKDNEQFF. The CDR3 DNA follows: TGTGCCAGCAGCCCTGGACTAGCGGGAAAAGACAATGAGCAGTTCTTC.

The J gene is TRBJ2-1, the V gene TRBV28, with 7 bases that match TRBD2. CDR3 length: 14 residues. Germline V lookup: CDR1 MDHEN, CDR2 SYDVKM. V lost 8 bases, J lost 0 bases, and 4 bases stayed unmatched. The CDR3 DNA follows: TGTGCCAGCCGCGGGGGTAACTCCTACAATGAGCAGTTCTTC. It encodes CASRGGNSYNEQFF.

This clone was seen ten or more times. CDR3 DNA sequence: TGTGCCAGTACTTTCACAGGATCTAGGGGTGAAGCTTTCTTT. As protein: CASTFTGSRGEAFF. The rearrangement uses TRBV19 and TRBJ1-1; the D gene is possibly TRBD1 (5 bases). Germline V lookup: CDR1 LNHDA, CDR2 SQIVND (reference sequence). The germline V and J ends were trimmed by 7 bases and 7 bases, with 19 bases remaining between them. The CDR3 has 14 residues.

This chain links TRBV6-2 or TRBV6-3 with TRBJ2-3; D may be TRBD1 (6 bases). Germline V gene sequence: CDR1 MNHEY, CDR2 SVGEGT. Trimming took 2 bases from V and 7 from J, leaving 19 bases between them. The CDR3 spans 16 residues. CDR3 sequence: CASSYPVNRVDHTQYF. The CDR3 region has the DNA TGTGCCAGCAGTTACCCTGTGAACAGGGTGGATCATACGCAGTATTTT.

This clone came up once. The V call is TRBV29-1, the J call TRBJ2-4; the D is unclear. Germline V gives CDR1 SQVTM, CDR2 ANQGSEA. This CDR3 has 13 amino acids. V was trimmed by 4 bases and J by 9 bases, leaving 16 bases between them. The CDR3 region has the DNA TGCAGCGTTGTGGTAGGGTTCACGGGCATTCAGTACTTC. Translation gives CSVVVGFTGIQYF. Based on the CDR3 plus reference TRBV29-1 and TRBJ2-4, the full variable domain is SAVISQKPSRDICQRGTSLTIQCQVDSQVTMMFWYRQQPGQSLTLIATANQGSEATYESGFVIDKFPISRPNLTFSTLTVSNMSPEDSSIYLCSVVVGFTGIQYFGAGTRLSVL.

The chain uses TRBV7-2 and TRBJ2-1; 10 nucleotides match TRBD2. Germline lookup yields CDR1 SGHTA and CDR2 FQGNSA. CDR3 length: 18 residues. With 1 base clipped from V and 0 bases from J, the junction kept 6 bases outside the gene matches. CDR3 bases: TGTGCCAGCAGCTTAGGACTAGCGGGCCGAAGCTCCTACAATGAGCAGTTCTTC. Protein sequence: CASSLGLAGRSSYNEQFF.

CDR3 in amino acids: CASRRPDSNQPQHF. The CDR3 nucleotides are TGTGCCAGCCGTCGGCCGGACAGCAATCAGCCCCAGCATTTT. This chain links TRBV28 with TRBJ1-5; D not certain. The CDR3 is 14 amino acids. CDR1 is MDHEN, CDR2 SYDVKM, per germline. The V gene lost 8 bases and the J gene lost 1 base, with 12 bases spanning the gap.

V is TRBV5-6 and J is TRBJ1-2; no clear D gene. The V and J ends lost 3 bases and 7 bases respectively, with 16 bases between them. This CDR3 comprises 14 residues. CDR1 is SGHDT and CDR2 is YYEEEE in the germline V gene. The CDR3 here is CASSSYPLSAGYTF. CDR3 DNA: TGTGCCAGCAGCTCGTACCCCTTGTCGGCTGGCTACACCTTC.

CDR3 sequence (DNA): TGTGCCAGCAGCCCCCTGGGAATAAGTTCCTACAATGAGCAGTTCTTC. This codes for CASSPLGISSYNEQFF. The rearrangement joins TRBV7-2 to TRBJ2-1; no definite D call. This CDR3 region has 16 residues. V lost 5 bases to trimming and J lost 1 base, with 15 bases between them. Per the germline V gene, CDR1 is SGHTA and CDR2 is FQGNSA.

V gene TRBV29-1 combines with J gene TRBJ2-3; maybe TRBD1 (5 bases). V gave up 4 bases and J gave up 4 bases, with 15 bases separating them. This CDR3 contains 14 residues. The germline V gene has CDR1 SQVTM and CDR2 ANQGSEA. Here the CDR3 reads CSVVAGPGADTQYF. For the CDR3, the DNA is TGCAGCGTTGTCGCAGGGCCAGGTGCAGATACGCAGTATTTT.

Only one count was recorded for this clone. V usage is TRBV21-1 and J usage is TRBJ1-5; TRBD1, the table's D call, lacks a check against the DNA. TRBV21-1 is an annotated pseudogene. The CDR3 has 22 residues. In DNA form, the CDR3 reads TGTGCCAGCAGCAAAGCTGGGGGAGAGGTCCCGAGAGGGGGCTATAGCAATCAGCCCCAGCATTTT. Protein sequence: CASSKAGGEVPRGGYSNQPQHF.

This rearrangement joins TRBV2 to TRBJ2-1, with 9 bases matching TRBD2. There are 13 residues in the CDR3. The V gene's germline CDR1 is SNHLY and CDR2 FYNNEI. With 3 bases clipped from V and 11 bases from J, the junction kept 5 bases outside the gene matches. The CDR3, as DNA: TGTGCCAGCAGTGATGTAGCGGGAGTTCAGCAGTTCTTC. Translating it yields CASSDVAGVQQFF.

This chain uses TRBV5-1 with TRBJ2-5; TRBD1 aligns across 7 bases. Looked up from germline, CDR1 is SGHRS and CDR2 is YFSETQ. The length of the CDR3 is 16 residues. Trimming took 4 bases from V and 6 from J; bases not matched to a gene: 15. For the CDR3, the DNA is TGCGCCAGCAGCCCGGACCGGACAGGTTGGGCGCAGACCCAGTACTTC. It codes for CASSPDRTGWAQTQYF.

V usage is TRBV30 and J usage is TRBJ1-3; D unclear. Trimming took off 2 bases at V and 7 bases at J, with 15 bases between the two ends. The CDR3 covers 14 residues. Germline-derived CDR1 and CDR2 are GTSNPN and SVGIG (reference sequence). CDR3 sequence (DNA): TGTGCCTGGAGTTTGTCGATGGGAGGTAACACCATATATTTT. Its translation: CAWSLSMGGNTIYF.

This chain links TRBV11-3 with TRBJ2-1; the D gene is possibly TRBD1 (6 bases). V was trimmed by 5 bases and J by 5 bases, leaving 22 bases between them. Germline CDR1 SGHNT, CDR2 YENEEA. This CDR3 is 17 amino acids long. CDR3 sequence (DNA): TGTGCCAGCAGCCTAGGCCTACAGGGTTCTTGGGACAATGAGCAGTTCTTC. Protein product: CASSLGLQGSWDNEQFF. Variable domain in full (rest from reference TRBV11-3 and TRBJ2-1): EAGVVQSPRYKIIEKKQPVAFWCNPISGHNTLYWYLQNLGQGPELLIRYENEEAVDDSQLPKDRFSAERLKGVDSTLKIQPAELGDSAVYLCASSLGLQGSWDNEQFFGPGTRLTVL.

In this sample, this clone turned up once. As DNA, the CDR3 is TGTGCCAGCAGTTTAGGTCGCACAGAGACCCAGTACTTC. This encodes CASSLGRTETQYF. The chain is built from TRBV27 and TRBJ2-5; D not resolved. V lost 2 bases, J lost 4 bases, and 8 bases lay in between. Germline CDR1 MNHEY, CDR2 SMNVEV (reference sequence). CDR3 length equals 13 residues.

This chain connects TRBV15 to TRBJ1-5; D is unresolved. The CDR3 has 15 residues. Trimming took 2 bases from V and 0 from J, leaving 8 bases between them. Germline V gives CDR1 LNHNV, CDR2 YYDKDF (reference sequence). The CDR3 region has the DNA TGTGCCACCAGCAGACCCGGGGATAGCAATCAGCCCCAGCATTTT. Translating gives CATSRPGDSNQPQHF.

This chain's CDR3 is CASSPPVREQYF. Written as DNA, the CDR3 is TGTGCCAGCAGTCCTCCGGTGCGGGAGCAGTACTTC. The chain couples TRBV28 to TRBJ2-7, with unresolved D. V was trimmed by 5 bases and J by 7 bases, leaving 12 bases between them. The CDR3 is 12 amino acids. Looked up from germline, CDR1 is MDHEN and CDR2 is SYDVKM.

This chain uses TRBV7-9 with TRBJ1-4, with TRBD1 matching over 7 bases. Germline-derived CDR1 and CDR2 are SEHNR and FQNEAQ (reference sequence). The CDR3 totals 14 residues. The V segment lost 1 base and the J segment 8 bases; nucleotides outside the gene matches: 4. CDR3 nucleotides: TGTGCCAGCAGCTTAGACAGGGGTGGGGAAAAACTGTTTTTT. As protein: CASSLDRGGEKLFF.

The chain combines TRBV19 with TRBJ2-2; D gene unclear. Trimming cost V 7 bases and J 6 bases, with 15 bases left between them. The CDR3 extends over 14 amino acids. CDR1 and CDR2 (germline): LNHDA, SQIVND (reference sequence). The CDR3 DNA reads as TGTGCCAGTACCGTGAGGATAGCCGCCGGGGAGCTGTTTTTT. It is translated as CASTVRIAAGELFF.